Below are 3 T cell receptor beta chains sequenced from a single sample in a study of cytomegalovirus exposure and HLA in healthy donors. With 60 Vbeta and 13 Jbeta primers, the PCR was carried out. Method: immunoSEQ multiplex PCR; TCRdb's copy keeps in-frame clones and lacks some. The sample has under 150,000 clones, 85% seen once. Sequenced input: PBMCs. The receptors shown here come from a woman in her 30s in good health and CMV-seropositive.

The chain carries TRBV5-4 and TRBJ2-1; tentative D call: TRBD1 (6 bases). CDR1 is SGHNT, CDR2 YYREEE, per germline (reference sequence). V was clipped by 0 bases and J by 3 bases, with 13 bases between them. The CDR3 is made up of 16 amino acids. Here the CDR3 DNA reads TGTGCCAGCAGCTTGGATGGATTGGACAGCTACAATGAGCAGTTCTTC. This encodes CASSLDGLDSYNEQFF.

This chain connects TRBV5-6 to TRBJ1-4; TRBD1 might be the D (6 bases). Germline CDR1 and CDR2: SGHDT and YYEEEE. The CDR3 runs to 14 residues. V dropped 4 bases and J dropped 8 bases, with 15 bases sitting between them. CDR3 sequence: CASSREQGNEKLFF. In nucleotides, the CDR3 is TGTGCCAGCAGCCGAGAACAGGGCAACGAAAAACTGTTTTTT.

This clone was counted between two and nine times. Here the CDR3 reads CASSLTAQWIYGYTF. Here the CDR3 DNA reads TGTGCCAGCAGCCTAACAGCTCAGTGGATCTATGGCTACACCTTC. V gene TRBV14 combines with J gene TRBJ1-2; no definite D call. The CDR3 covers 15 residues. The germline CDR1 and CDR2 sequences are SGHDN and FVKESK. V shed 4 bases and J shed 4 bases, with 16 bases lying between them. Full variable domain (remainder filled in from reference TRBV14 and TRBJ1-2): EAGVTQFPSHSVIEKGQTVTLRCDPISGHDNLYWYRRVMGKEIKFLLHFVKESKQDESGMPNNRFLAERTGGTYSTLKVQPAELEDSGVYFCASSLTAQWIYGYTFGSGTRLTVV.